Following are 8 T cell receptor beta chains from one sample sequenced in a study of T cells after yellow fever vaccination. TCRdb fed the 5' RACE reads into MiXCR, producing one record per CDR3 protein. The sample has about 350,000 distinct CDR3 sequences, 7% to 10% seen once. The specimen comprised PBMCs, sampled roughly 46 days after the first yellow fever vaccination. The receptor set was obtained from a man in his late teens or twenties who received the YFV17D yellow fever vaccine.

The gene calls are TRBV30 and TRBJ2-3; D gene uncertain. Germline lookup yields CDR1 GTSNPN and CDR2 SVGIG (reference sequence). The CDR3 runs to 12 residues. The V end was cut by 0 bases, the J end by 3 bases, with 4 bases between. The CDR3 here is CAWSVGTDTQYF. In DNA form, the CDR3 reads TGTGCCTGGAGTGTAGGAACAGATACGCAGTATTTT.

The genes are TRBV5-6 and TRBJ2-3; maybe TRBD1 (6 bases). V lost 4 bases and J 3 bases, leaving 9 bases between the germline ends. This CDR3 spans 13 amino acids. CDR1 and CDR2 (germline): SGHDT, YYEEEE. The CDR3: CASSDRLTDTQYF. CDR3 nucleotide sequence: TGTGCCAGCAGCGACAGGTTGACAGATACGCAGTATTTT. Based on the CDR3 plus reference TRBV5-6 and TRBJ2-3, the full variable domain is DAGVTQSPTHLIKTRGQQVTLRCSPKSGHDTVSWYQQALGQGPQFIFQYYEEEERQRGNFPDRFSGHQFPNYSSELNVNALLLGDSALYLCASSDRLTDTQYFGPGTRLTVL.

As to this clonotype: Given a much more abundant clone one base away, this may be a read error. The V and J genes are TRBV6-1 and TRBJ1-4; no firm D call. The CDR3 loop spans 15 amino acids. Per germline, CDR1 MNHNS and CDR2 SASEGT. Trimming shortened V by 0 bases and J by 7 bases, and 12 bases separated the two germline ends. CDR3 region: CASSEARVWFEKLFF. The CDR3, as DNA: TGTGCCAGCAGTGAAGCTAGAGTGTGGTTTGAAAAACTGTTTTTT.

At least ten counts were recorded for this clonotype. This CDR3 is CASSSPTVNTGELFF. Written as DNA, the CDR3 is TGTGCCAGCAGCTCACCGACAGTGAACACCGGGGAGCTGTTTTTT. The rearrangement links TRBV7-9 to TRBJ2-2; perhaps TRBD1 as D (5 bases). Germline CDR1 SEHNR, CDR2 FQNEAQ (reference sequence). The V end was cut by 4 bases, the J end by 1 base, with 10 bases between. The CDR3 runs 15 residues.

J is TRBJ2-5 and V is TRBV6-5; 8 bases map to TRBD2. Trimming took 1 base from V and 5 from J; bases not matched to a gene: 3. Germline CDR1 and CDR2: MNHEY and SVGAGI. The CDR3 consists of 14 residues. The CDR3 loop is CASSYFAGGETQYF. Written as DNA, the CDR3 is TGTGCCAGCAGTTACTTCGCGGGGGGCGAGACCCAGTACTTC.

The V and J genes are TRBV12-3 or TRBV12-4 and TRBJ1-2; the D is unclear. Trimming removed 6 bases at V and 1 base at J, with 18 bases between. CDR3 length equals 16 residues. Written as DNA, the CDR3 is TGTGCCAGCAGCCGAAACGTCGGCACCCGTAACTATGGCTACACCTTC. It yields the protein CASSRNVGTRNYGYTF.

This clonotype was counted a few times. V and J are TRBV20-1 and TRBJ1-2; D is undetermined. The V end was cut by 4 bases, the J end by 6 bases, with 18 bases between. The CDR3 consists of 14 residues. Germline values: CDR1 DFQATT, CDR2 SNEGSKA (reference sequence). The CDR3 DNA follows: TGCAGTGCTAAGGATGCCCGGGAAGCGCATGGCTACACCTTC. Protein product: CSAKDAREAHGYTF.

CDR3 nucleotide sequence: TGCGCCAGCAGCCAGGGCGGGGCGGGGGGCTCCTACGAGCAGTACTTC. Encoded protein: CASSQGGAGGSYEQYF. V and J are TRBV4-3 and TRBJ2-7, with 8 bases fitting TRBD2. J gave up 0 bases and V 3 bases, and 7 bases lay outside the gene matches. CDR1 LGHNA and CDR2 YSLEER come from the germline V gene. The CDR3 is 16 residues long.